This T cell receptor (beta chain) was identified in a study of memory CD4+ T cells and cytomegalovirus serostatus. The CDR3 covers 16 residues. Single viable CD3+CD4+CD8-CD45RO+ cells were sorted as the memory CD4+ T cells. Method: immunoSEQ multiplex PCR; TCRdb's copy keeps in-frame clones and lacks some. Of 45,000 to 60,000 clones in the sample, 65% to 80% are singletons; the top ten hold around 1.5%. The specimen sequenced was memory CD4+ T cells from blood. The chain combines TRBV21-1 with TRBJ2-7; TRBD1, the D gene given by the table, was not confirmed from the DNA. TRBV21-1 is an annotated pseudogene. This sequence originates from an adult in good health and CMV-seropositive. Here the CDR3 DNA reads TGTGCCAGCAGCGGACGGACAGCTAGCTTCTCCTACGAGCAGTACTTC. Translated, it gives CASSGRTASFSYEQYF.